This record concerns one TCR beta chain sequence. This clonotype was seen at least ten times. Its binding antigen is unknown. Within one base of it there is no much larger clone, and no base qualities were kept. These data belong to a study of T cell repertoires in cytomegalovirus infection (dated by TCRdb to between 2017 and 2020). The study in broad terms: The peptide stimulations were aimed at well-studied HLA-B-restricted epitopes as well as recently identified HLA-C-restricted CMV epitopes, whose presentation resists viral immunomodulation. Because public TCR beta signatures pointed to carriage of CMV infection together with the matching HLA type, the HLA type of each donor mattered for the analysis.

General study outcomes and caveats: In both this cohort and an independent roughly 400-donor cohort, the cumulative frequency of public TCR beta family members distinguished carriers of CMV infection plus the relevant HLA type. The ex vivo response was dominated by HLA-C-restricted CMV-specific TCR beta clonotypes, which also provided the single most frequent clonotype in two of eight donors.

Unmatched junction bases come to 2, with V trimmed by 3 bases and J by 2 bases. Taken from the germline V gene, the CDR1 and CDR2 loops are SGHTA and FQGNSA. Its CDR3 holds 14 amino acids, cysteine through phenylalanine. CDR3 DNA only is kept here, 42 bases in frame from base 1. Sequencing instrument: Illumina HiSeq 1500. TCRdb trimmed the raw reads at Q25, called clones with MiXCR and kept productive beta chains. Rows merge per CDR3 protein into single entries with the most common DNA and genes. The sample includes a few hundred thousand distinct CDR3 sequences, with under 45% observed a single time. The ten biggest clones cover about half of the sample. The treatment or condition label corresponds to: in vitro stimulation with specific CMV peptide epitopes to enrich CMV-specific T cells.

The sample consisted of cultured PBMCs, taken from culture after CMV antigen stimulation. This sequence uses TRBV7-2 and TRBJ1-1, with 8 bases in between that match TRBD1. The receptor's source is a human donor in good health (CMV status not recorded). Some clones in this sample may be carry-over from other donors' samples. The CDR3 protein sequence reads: CASSFTGGNTEAFF. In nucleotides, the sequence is TGTGCCAGCAGCTTCACAGGGGGAAACACTGAAGCTTTCTTT.